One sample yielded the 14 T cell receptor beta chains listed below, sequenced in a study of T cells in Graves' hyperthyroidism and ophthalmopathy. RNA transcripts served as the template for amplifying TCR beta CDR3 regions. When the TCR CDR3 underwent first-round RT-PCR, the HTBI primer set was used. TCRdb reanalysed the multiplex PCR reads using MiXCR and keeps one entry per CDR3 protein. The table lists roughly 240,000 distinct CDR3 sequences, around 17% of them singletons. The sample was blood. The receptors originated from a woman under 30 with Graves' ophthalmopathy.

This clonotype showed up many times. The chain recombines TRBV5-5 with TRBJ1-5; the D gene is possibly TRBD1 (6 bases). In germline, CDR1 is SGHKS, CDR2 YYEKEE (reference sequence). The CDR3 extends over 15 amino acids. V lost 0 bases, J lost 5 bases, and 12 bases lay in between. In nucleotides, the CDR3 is TGTGCCAGCAGCTTGGCCTGGGGGCTGGATCAGCCCCAGCATTTT. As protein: CASSLAWGLDQPQHF.

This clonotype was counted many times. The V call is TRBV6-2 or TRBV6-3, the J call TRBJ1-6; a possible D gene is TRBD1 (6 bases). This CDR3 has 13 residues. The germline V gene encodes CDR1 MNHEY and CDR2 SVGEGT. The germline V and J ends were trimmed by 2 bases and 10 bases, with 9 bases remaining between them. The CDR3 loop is CASSYEGVSPLHF. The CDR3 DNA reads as TGTGCCAGCAGTTACGAGGGGGTATCACCCCTCCACTTT.

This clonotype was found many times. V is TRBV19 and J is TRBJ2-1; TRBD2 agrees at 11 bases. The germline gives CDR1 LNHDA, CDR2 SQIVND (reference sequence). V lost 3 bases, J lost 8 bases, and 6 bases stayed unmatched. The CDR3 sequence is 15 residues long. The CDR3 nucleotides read TGTGCCAGTAGTATTGCGGTAGCGGGAGGGGATGAGCAGTTCTTC. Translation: CASSIAVAGGDEQFF.

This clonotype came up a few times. DNA of the CDR3: TGTGCCACCAGCAGGGGGGGTTCTGGGGGAGACGTGAATGAGCAGTACTTC. It yields the protein CATSRGGSGGDVNEQYF. The chain links TRBV15 to TRBJ2-7, with D possibly being TRBD2 (6 bases). V was trimmed by 3 bases and J by 7 bases, leaving 25 bases between them. Germline loops: CDR1 LNHNV, CDR2 YYDKDF (reference sequence). The CDR3 has 17 residues.

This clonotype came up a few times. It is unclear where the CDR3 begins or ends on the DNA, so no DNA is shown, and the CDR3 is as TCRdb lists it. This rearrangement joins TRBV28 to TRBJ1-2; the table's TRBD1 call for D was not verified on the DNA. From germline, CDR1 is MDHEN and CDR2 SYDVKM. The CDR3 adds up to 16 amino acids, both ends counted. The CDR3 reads CASSLFGPGGANGYTF.

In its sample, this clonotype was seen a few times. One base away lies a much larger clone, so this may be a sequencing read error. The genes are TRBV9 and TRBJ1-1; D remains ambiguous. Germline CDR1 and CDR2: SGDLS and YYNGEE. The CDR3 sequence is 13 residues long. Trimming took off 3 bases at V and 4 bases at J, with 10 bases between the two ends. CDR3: CASSGEVSTEAFF. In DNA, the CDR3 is TGTGCCAGCAGCGGAGAAGTCAGCACTGAAGCTTTCTTT.

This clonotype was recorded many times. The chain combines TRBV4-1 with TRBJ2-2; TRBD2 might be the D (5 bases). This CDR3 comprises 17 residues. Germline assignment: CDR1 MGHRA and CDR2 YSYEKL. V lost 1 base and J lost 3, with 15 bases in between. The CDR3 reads CASSQAKTGTHTGELFF. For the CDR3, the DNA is TGCGCCAGCAGCCAAGCTAAAACGGGAACGCACACCGGGGAGCTGTTTTTT.

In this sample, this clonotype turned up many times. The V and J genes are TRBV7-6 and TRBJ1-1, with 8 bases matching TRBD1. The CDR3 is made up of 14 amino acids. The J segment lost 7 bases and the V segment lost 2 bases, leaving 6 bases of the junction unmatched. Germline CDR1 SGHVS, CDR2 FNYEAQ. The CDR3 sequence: CASSLRDRWGEAFF. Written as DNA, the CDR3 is TGTGCCAGCAGCTTACGGGACAGGTGGGGTGAAGCTTTCTTT.

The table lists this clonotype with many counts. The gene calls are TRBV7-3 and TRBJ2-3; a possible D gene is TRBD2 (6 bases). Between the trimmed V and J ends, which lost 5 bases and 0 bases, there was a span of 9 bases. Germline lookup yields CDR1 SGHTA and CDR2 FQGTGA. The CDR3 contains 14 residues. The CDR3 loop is CASSTGTSTDTQYF. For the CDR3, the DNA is TGTGCCAGCAGCACCGGGACTAGCACAGATACGCAGTATTTT.

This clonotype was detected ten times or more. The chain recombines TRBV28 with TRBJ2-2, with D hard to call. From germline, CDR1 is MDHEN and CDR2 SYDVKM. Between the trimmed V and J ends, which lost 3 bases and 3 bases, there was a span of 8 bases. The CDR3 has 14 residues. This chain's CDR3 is CASSFPRDTGELFF. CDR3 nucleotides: TGTGCCAGCAGTTTCCCCAGAGACACCGGGGAGCTGTTTTTT.

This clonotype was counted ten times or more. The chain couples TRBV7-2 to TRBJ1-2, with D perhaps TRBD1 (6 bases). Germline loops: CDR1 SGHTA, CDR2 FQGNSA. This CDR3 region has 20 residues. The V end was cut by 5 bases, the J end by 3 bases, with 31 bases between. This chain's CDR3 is CASSPFPPGAAVPHDYGYTF. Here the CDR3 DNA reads TGTGCCAGCAGCCCATTCCCCCCGGGGGCTGCGGTACCACACGACTATGGCTACACCTTC.

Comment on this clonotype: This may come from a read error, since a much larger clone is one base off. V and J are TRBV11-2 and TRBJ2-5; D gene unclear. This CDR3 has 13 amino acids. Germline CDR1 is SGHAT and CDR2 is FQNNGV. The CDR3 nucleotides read TGTGCCAGCAGCCCGAATAACCAAGAGACCCAGCACTTC. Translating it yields CASSPNNQETQHF.

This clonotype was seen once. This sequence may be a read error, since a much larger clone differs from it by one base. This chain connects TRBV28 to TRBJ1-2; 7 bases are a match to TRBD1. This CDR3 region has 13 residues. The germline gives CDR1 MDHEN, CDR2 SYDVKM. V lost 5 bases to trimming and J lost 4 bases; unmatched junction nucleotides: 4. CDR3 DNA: TGTGCCAGCAGTATCCAGGGGGTCTATGGCTACACCTTC. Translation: CASSIQGVYGYTF.

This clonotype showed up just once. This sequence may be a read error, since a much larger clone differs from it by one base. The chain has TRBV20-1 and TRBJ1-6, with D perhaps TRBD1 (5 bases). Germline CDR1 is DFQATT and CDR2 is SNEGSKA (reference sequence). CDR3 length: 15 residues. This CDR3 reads CSARADTSCNSPLHF. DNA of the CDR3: TGCAGTGCTAGGGCGGACACCTCCTGTAATTCACCCCTCCACTTT.